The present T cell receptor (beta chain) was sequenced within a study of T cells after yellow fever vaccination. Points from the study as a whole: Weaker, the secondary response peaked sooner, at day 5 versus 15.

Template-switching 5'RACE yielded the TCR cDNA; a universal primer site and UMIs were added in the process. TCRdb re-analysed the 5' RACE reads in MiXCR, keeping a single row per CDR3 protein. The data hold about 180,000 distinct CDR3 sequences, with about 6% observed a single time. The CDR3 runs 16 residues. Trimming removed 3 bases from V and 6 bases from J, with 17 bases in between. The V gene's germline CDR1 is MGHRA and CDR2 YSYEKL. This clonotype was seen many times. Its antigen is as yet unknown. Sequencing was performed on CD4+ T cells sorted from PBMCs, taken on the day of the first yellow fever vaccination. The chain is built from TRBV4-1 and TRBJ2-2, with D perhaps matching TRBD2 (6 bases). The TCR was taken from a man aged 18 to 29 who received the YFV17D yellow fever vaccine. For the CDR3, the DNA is TGCGCCAGCAGCCAGCCGAAGGAGGGGACCTCCGGGGAGCTGTTTTTT. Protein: CASSQPKEGTSGELFF.